This passage covers 5 T cell receptor beta chains from one sample sequenced in a study of blood T cell repertoires in COVID-19. Assay: immunoSEQ multiplex PCR; the TCRdb copy retains only in-frame clones and omits some. The data contain 150,000 to 200,000 clones, 70% to 85% of them singletons. Input material: peripheral blood. The source is an elderly woman with acute or convalescent COVID-19.

The CDR3 coding sequence is TGCAGCGTTGATCCTACCCGGGGGGAGGAAGCTTTCTTT. This gives the protein CSVDPTRGEEAFF. The chain is built from TRBV29-1 and TRBJ1-1, with D tentatively TRBD1 (5 bases). The CDR3 covers 13 residues. Germline V CDR1 and CDR2: SQVTM, ANQGSEA. Trimming took 3 bases from V and 8 from J, leaving 16 bases between them.

This clone was picked up a small number of times. The rearrangement uses TRBV3-1 (or the pseudogene TRBV3-2) and TRBJ1-1; D remains ambiguous. The CDR3 runs 13 residues. Germline CDR1 and CDR2: LGHDT and YNNKEL (reference sequence). The V end lost 1 base, the J end lost 5 bases, and 8 bases lay between the germline ends. As DNA, the CDR3 is TGTGCCAGCAGCCAAGCAACGGGGACTGAAGCTTTCTTT. Its protein is CASSQATGTEAFF.

The J gene is TRBJ1-1, the V gene TRBV27; D is perhaps TRBD1 (5 bases). The CDR3 covers 15 residues. The V gene's germline CDR1 is MNHEY and CDR2 SMNVEV (reference sequence). V was shortened by 0 bases and J by 3 bases, with 11 bases between the two germline ends. The CDR3 DNA is TGTGCCAGCAGTTTATCCGGGGGGTGGGACACTGAAGCTTTCTTT. This translates into CASSLSGGWDTEAFF.

In this sample, this clone turned up once. The gene calls are TRBV5-5 and TRBJ1-4; TRBD1 matches 9 bases. V lost 5 bases and J lost 3; bases outside the gene matches: 5. The CDR3 runs 15 residues. The germline CDR1 and CDR2 sequences are SGHKS and YYEKEE (reference sequence). CDR3 region: CASRLQGAANEKLFF. The CDR3 nucleotides read TGTGCCAGCAGATTACAGGGGGCTGCTAATGAAAAACTGTTTTTT.

The chain has TRBV5-1 and TRBJ2-2; 9 positions agree with TRBD1. Germline V gene data show CDR1 as SGHRS and CDR2 as YFSETQ. V was clipped by 3 bases and J by 1 base; unmatched bases: 4. The CDR3 loop spans 16 amino acids. This CDR3 is CASSYGQGRNTGELFF. The CDR3 DNA is TGCGCCAGCAGCTACGGACAGGGGCGGAACACCGGGGAGCTGTTTTTT.